The 27 T cell receptor beta chains below all came from one sample that was sequenced in a study of shared clonotypes between healthy human individuals. Repertoires were generated with immunoSEQ multiplex PCR, while TCRdb's copy carries only in-frame clones and drops some. The table has around 1,000,000 clones, around three quarters seen once. The sequenced material came from memory CD4+ T cells from PBMCs. Subset reported: CD45RA-negative fraction. These receptors originate from a man aged 18-30 years in good health. Some clones in this sample may be carry-over from other donors' samples.

The V gene is TRBV18, the J gene TRBJ2-2; TRBD1 might be the D (6 bases). The CDR3 has 14 amino acids. Trimming cost V 6 bases and J 5 bases, with 13 bases left between them. The germline V gene encodes CDR1 KGHSH and CDR2 LQKENI. The DNA for the CDR3 is TGTGCCAGCTCGCACAAGCAGGGGACCGGGGAGCTGTTTTTT. Residues: CASSHKQGTGELFF. The full variable domain, with the rest looked up from reference TRBV18 and TRBJ2-2, is NAGVMQNPRHLVRRRGQEARLRCSPMKGHSHVYWYRQLPEEGLKFMVYLQKENIIDESGMPKERFSAEFPKEGPSILRIQQVVRGDSAAYFCASSHKQGTGELFFGEGSRLTVL.

The gene calls are TRBV13 and TRBJ2-1; tentative D call: TRBD1 (5 bases). CDR1 and CDR2 from the germline V gene are PRHDT and FYEKMQ (reference sequence). This CDR3 has 16 amino acids. The V and J ends lost 1 base and 3 bases respectively, with 13 bases between them. The CDR3 DNA reads as TGTGCCAGCAGCTTAGTCGGTAGGACAAACTACAATGAGCAGTTCTTC. Translation: CASSLVGRTNYNEQFF.

V gene TRBV29-1 combines with J gene TRBJ2-3, with 8 bases matching TRBD2. This CDR3 is built from 11 residues. V lost 4 bases to trimming and J lost 7 bases; unmatched junction nucleotides: 1. Germline V gene sequence: CDR1 SQVTM, CDR2 ANQGSEA. CDR3 loop: CSVGSGNTQYF. CDR3 sequence (DNA): TGCAGCGTTGGTAGCGGGAATACGCAGTATTTT.

The chain employs TRBV28 and TRBJ1-5; 8 nucleotides align to TRBD1. The CDR3 sequence is 16 residues long. The germline CDR1 and CDR2 sequences are MDHEN and SYDVKM. V was clipped by 6 bases and J by 4 bases; unmatched bases: 11. The CDR3 coding sequence is TGTGCCAGCAGGGTACAGGGGGGCGGATTAAATCAGCCCCAGCATTTT. Protein product: CASRVQGGGLNQPQHF. The full variable domain, in which reference TRBV28 and TRBJ1-5 provide the parts outside the CDR3, is DVKVTQSSRYLVKRTGEKVFLECVQDMDHENMFWYRQDPGLGLRLIYFSYDVKMKEKGDIPEGYSVSREKKERFSLILESASTNQTSMYLCASRVQGGGLNQPQHFGDGTRLSIL.

V gene TRBV5-1 combines with J gene TRBJ2-3; 16 bases are shared with TRBD2. The junction had 4 bases not matched to a gene; V was cut back by 0 bases and J by 6 bases. This CDR3 has 17 residues. Germline V gives CDR1 SGHRS, CDR2 YFSETQ. The CDR3 loop is CASSLVGLAGGMDTQYF. CDR3 nucleotides: TGCGCCAGCAGCTTGGTGGGACTAGCGGGAGGGATGGATACGCAGTATTTT.

The chain employs TRBV6-1 and TRBJ1-5; D perhaps matches TRBD1 (5 bases). Germline CDR1 reads MNHNS; CDR2 reads SASEGT. This CDR3 is 15 amino acids long. V lost 3 bases and J lost 2, with 11 bases in between. The CDR3 sequence is CASSEAGWGNQPQHF. As DNA, the CDR3 is TGTGCCAGCAGTGAGGCAGGGTGGGGCAATCAGCCCCAGCATTTT.

This chain links TRBV27 with TRBJ2-1; 7 nucleotides agree with TRBD1. Germline trimming cut 2 bases from V and 0 bases from J; bases unmatched to any gene: 4. Germline V gene sequence: CDR1 MNHEY, CDR2 SMNVEV (reference sequence). The CDR3 has 16 residues. In DNA, the CDR3 is TGTGCCAGCAGTTTAGGAGACAGGGTCTCCTACAATGAGCAGTTCTTC. Its translation is CASSLGDRVSYNEQFF.

The chain couples TRBV7-9 to TRBJ2-2, with D perhaps matching TRBD2 (6 bases). Germline values: CDR1 SEHNR, CDR2 FQNEAQ (reference sequence). There are 15 residues in the CDR3. V lost 3 bases to trimming and J lost 4 bases, with 12 bases between them. CDR3 coding DNA: TGTGCCAGCAGCTTTTACGGGAGAGGCACCGGGGAGCTGTTTTTT. It is translated as CASSFYGRGTGELFF.

To note about this clone: Just one base apart from a much larger clone, this may be a read error. The J gene is TRBJ1-5, the V gene TRBV7-2, with D tentatively TRBD1 (6 bases). Germline-derived CDR1 and CDR2 are SGHTA and FQGNSA. The CDR3 is 15 residues long. The germline V and J ends were trimmed by 5 bases and 5 bases, with 16 bases remaining between them. As DNA, the CDR3 is TGTGCCAGCAGCCCCATAGGGGGACGCGATCAGCCCCAGCATTTT. Translation: CASSPIGGRDQPQHF.

As to this clone: Possible read error: a much larger clone is one base away. Within the sample, other DNA sequences also encode this same CDR3. The chain recombines TRBV6-5 with TRBJ2-6, with D unclear. Trimming pared 0 bases from V and 2 bases from J, leaving 2 bases between. Germline V CDR1 and CDR2: MNHEY, SVGAGI. The CDR3 is made up of 14 amino acids. CDR3 protein: CASSYSTGANVLTF. CDR3 bases: TGTGCCAGCAGTTACTCTACTGGGGCCAACGTCCTGACTTTC.

This clone appeared a single time. The V call is TRBV5-1, the J call TRBJ2-1, with D unresolved. The CDR3 is made up of 12 amino acids. V shed 0 bases and J shed 7 bases, with 5 bases lying between them. The germline gives CDR1 SGHRS, CDR2 YFSETQ. The CDR3 spells CASSLAQNEQFF. The CDR3 DNA reads as TGCGCCAGCAGCTTGGCGCAAAATGAGCAGTTCTTC.

This clone showed up just a few times. This sample includes further DNA sequences coding for the same CDR3. The chain uses TRBV30 and TRBJ1-3; weak D call: TRBD1 (5 bases). The CDR3 has 11 residues. Germline CDR1 is GTSNPN and CDR2 is SVGIG (reference sequence). V was cut by 4 bases and J by 4 bases, with 5 bases left in between. The CDR3 loop is CAWTGGNTIYF. CDR3 nucleotides: TGTGCCTGGACAGGGGGAAACACCATATATTTT. Full variable domain (remainder filled in from reference TRBV30 and TRBJ1-3): SQTIHQWPATLVQPVGSPLSLECTVEGTSNPNLYWYRQAAGRGLQLLFYSVGIGQISSEVPQNLSASRPQDRQFILSSKKLLLSDSGFYLCAWTGGNTIYFGEGSWLTVV.

For the CDR3, the DNA is TGTGCCAGCAGCTCTCGACCCTTAAAACAGGACACTGAAGCTTTCTTT. This translates into CASSSRPLKQDTEAFF. This chain joins TRBV7-9 and TRBJ1-1, with D possibly being TRBD1 (5 bases). V lost 4 bases and J 3 bases, leaving 18 bases between the germline ends. The CDR3 runs to 16 residues. Germline V gene data show CDR1 as SEHNR and CDR2 as FQNEAQ (reference sequence).

The chain links TRBV6-1 to TRBJ1-5; D ambiguous. CDR1 is MNHNS, CDR2 SASEGT, per germline. The CDR3 consists of 16 residues. With 1 base removed from V and 2 bases from J, the gap between germline ends came to 12 bases. CDR3 amino acids: CASSEDWRTGNQPQHF. The CDR3 DNA follows: TGTGCCAGCAGTGAAGACTGGCGAACTGGCAATCAGCCCCAGCATTTT.

V usage is TRBV14 and J usage is TRBJ2-7; D call uncertain. V was trimmed by 0 bases and J by 7 bases, leaving 7 bases between them. The CDR3 covers 12 residues. Germline CDR1 reads SGHDN; CDR2 reads FVKESK. In nucleotides, the CDR3 is TGTGCCAGCAGCCAAGAGTGGCGAGAGCAGTACTTC. It translates to CASSQEWREQYF.

This clone was recorded a few times. With a far larger clone one base away, a read error is the likely cause. Here the CDR3 omits its conserved ending phenylalanine or tryptophan, so a read error is the likely source. The V call is TRBV30, the J call TRBJ1-2; D ambiguous. CDR1 is GTSNPN, CDR2 SVGIG, per germline (reference sequence). This CDR3 has 14 amino acids. With 0 bases removed from V and 4 bases from J, the gap between germline ends came to 12 bases. The CDR3, as DNA: TGTGCCTGGAGTGTCGGGCCTTCCTTCTATGGCTACACCCTC. Its translation is CAWSVGPSFYGYTL.

This chain uses TRBV6-1 with TRBJ2-5; D remains unclear. Deletions cut 0 bases from V and 4 bases from J, with 12 bases between. The germline CDR1 and CDR2 sequences are MNHNS and SASEGT. The CDR3 covers 15 residues. CDR3 residues: CASSEAVPPRETQYF. CDR3 in DNA: TGTGCCAGCAGTGAAGCGGTTCCCCCCAGAGAGACCCAGTACTTC.

V usage is TRBV27 and J usage is TRBJ2-1; 10 bases are shared with TRBD2. The CDR3 loop spans 16 amino acids. Germline V gene data show CDR1 as MNHEY and CDR2 as SMNVEV (reference sequence). The ends lost 3 bases at V and 4 bases at J; junction bases unmatched: 6. The CDR3 nucleotides read TGTGCCAGCAGTTTGCGTAGCGGGAGGCAATACAATGAGCAGTTCTTC. It specifies CASSLRSGRQYNEQFF.

This clone was counted a single time. J is TRBJ2-5 and V is TRBV27, with 12 positions matching TRBD2. V shed 0 bases and J 5 bases; nucleotides not matched to a gene: 1. The germline gives CDR1 MNHEY, CDR2 SMNVEV (reference sequence). The CDR3 runs to 15 residues. CDR3 sequence (DNA): TGTGCCAGCAGTTTATCAACTAGCGGGGGGGAGACCCAGTACTTC. As protein: CASSLSTSGGETQYF.

This sequence joins TRBV7-7 and TRBJ2-1; D uncertain. This CDR3 spans 16 amino acids. Germline V lookup: CDR1 SSHAT, CDR2 FNYEAQ (reference sequence). The V end was cut by 2 bases, the J end by 2 bases, with 13 bases between. CDR3: CASSLSFRRTYNEQFF. The DNA for the CDR3 is TGTGCCAGCAGCTTATCCTTCCGGCGGACCTACAATGAGCAGTTCTTC.

The chain employs TRBV5-4 and TRBJ1-1, with D perhaps TRBD1 (5 bases). Trimming cost V 4 bases and J 2 bases, with 15 bases left between them. Germline loops: CDR1 SGHNT, CDR2 YYREEE (reference sequence). The CDR3 has 15 amino acids. DNA for the CDR3: TGTGCCAGCAGCCCATACCTGGGGGGAAACACTGAAGCTTTCTTT. As protein: CASSPYLGGNTEAFF.

V and J are TRBV18 and TRBJ2-3, with D unresolved. CDR3 length: 15 residues. Germline lookup yields CDR1 KGHSH and CDR2 LQKENI. Trimming took off 1 base at V and 9 bases at J, with 17 bases between the two ends. In nucleotides, the CDR3 is TGTGCCAGCTCACCACTCATTAGTATCGGTGACACGCAGTATTTT. This codes for CASSPLISIGDTQYF.

CDR3: CASSLSGLTDTQYF. CDR3 bases: TGTGCCAGCAGCTTGTCGGGACTCACAGATACGCAGTATTTT. The rearrangement uses TRBV11-3 and TRBJ2-3; D is perhaps TRBD2 (6 bases). Trimming removed 3 bases at V and 2 bases at J, with 9 bases between. Germline lookup yields CDR1 SGHNT and CDR2 YENEEA. The CDR3 runs 14 residues.

This chain connects TRBV5-6 to TRBJ1-1; a possible D gene is TRBD1 (6 bases). The CDR3 is 15 residues long. Germline loops: CDR1 SGHDT, CDR2 YYEEEE. V gave up 3 bases and J gave up 2 bases, with 14 bases separating them. The CDR3: CASSSRTAKNTEAFF. As DNA, the CDR3 is TGTGCCAGCAGCTCAAGGACAGCAAAAAACACTGAAGCTTTCTTT.

This chain links TRBV6-5 with TRBJ2-7; 7 bases line up with TRBD1. From germline, CDR1 is MNHEY and CDR2 SVGAGI. Trimming took 4 bases from V and 5 from J; bases not matched to a gene: 5. The CDR3 totals 13 residues. The CDR3 coding sequence is TGTGCCAGCAGTTGGATGGGACAGCACGAGCAGTACTTC. It yields the protein CASSWMGQHEQYF.

Regarding this clone: This CDR3 is also generated by other DNA sequences in the sample. The DNA of the CDR3 is TGTGCCAGCAGTGAGGGACAGGGCTACCAAGAGACCCAGTACTTC. Amino acid sequence: CASSEGQGYQETQYF. The chain uses TRBV6-1 and TRBJ2-5, with 9 bases identical to TRBD1. Per germline, CDR1 MNHNS and CDR2 SASEGT. V was clipped by 3 bases and J by 0 bases; unmatched bases: 2. The CDR3 runs 15 residues.

This chain joins TRBV4-2 and TRBJ2-6, with 8 nucleotides matching TRBD1. CDR3 length equals 20 residues. The germline V gene encodes CDR1 LGHNA and CDR2 YNFKEQ. V was pared by 2 bases and J by 3 bases, with 15 bases of the junction left unmatched. The CDR3 spells CASSQPILGQGAIGANVLTF. The CDR3, as DNA: TGTGCCAGCAGCCAACCAATTCTGGGGCAGGGGGCGATTGGGGCCAACGTCCTGACTTTC.